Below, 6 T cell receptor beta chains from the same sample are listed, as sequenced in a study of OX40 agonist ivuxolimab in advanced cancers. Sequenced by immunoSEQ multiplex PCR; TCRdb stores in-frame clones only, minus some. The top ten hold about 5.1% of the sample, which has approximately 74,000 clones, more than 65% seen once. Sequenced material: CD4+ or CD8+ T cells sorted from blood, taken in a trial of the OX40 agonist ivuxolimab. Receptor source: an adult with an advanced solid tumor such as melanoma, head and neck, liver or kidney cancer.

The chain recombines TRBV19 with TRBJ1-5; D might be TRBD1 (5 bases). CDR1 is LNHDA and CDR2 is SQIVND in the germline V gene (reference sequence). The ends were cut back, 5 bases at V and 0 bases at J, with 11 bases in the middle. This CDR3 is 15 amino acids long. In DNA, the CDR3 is TGTGCCAGTAGTTACGGCCAGGGTAGCAATCAGCCCCAGCATTTT. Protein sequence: CASSYGQGSNQPQHF.

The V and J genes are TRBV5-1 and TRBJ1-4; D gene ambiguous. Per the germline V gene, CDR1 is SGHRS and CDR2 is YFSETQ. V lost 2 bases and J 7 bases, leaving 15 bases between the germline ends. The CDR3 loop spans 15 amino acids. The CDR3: CASSFVADRGEKLFF. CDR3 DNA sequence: TGCGCCAGCAGCTTTGTGGCGGATCGTGGTGAAAAACTGTTTTTT. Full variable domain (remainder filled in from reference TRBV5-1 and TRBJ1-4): KAGVTQTPRYLIKTRGQQVTLSCSPISGHRSVSWYQQTPGQGLQFLFEYFSETQRNKGNFPGRFSGRQFSNSRSEMNVSTLELGDSALYLCASSFVADRGEKLFFGSGTQLSVL.

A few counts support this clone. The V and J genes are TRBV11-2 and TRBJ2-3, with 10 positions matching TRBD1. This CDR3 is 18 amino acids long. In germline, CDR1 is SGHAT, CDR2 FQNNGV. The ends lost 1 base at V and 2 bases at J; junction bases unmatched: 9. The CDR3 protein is CASSLVSLGTGDTDTQYF. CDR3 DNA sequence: TGTGCCAGCAGCTTAGTGTCCCTAGGGACAGGGGACACAGATACGCAGTATTTT. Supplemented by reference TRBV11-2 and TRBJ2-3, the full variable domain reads EAGVAQSPRYKIIEKRQSVAFWCNPISGHATLYWYQQILGQGPKLLIQFQNNGVVDDSQLPKDRFSAERLKGVDSTLKIQPAKLEDSAVYLCASSLVSLGTGDTDTQYFGPGTRLTVL.

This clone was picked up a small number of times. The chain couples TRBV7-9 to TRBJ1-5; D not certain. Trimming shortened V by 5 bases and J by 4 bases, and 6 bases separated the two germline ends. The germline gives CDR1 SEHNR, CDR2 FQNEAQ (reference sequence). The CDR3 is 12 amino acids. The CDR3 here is CASSAENQPQHF. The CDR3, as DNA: TGTGCCAGCAGCGCGGAGAATCAGCCCCAGCATTTT.

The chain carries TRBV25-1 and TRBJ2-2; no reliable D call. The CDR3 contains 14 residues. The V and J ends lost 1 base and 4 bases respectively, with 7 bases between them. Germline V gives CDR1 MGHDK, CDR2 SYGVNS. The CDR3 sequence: CASSESRGTGELFF. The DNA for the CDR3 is TGTGCCAGCAGTGAATCGCGAGGCACCGGGGAGCTGTTTTTT.

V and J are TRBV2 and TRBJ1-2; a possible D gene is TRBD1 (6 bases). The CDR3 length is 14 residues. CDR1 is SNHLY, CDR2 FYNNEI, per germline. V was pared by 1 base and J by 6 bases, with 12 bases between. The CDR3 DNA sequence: TGTGCCAGCAGTGAAGGGGAGGGGGGCCATGGCTACACCTTC. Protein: CASSEGEGGHGYTF.